The present TCR beta chain was sequenced within a study of cytomegalovirus exposure and HLA in healthy donors. About the research overall: Unique TCRs numbering approximately 80 million, obtained from HLA-typed donors, made up an early data release. Study-wide results and caveats: CMV serostatus stood as the only immune exposure information on hand.

The PCR made use of 60 Vbeta and 13 Jbeta primers. Original data processing: In a later analysis, tens of millions of unique TCR beta chains included roughly 11 million shared by two or more donors. The assay was immunoSEQ multiplex PCR, and TCRdb's table has in-frame clones only and misses some. For V, J and clone size, that table is used; D and trimming come from the DNA. The repertoire has over 150,000 clones, 65% to 80% of them found once; the top ten carry 4.3%. Trimming stripped 2 bases from V and 7 bases from J, with 6 bases between. From germline, CDR1 is LNHDA and CDR2 SQIVND (reference sequence). The CDR3 runs to 12 residues. As for this clone: Its specificity is not known.

The chain joins TRBV19 to TRBJ2-1; no definite D call. This sequence originates from a man aged 35-49 years in good health and CMV-seronegative. Input material: PBMCs. DNA of the CDR3: TGTGCCAGTAGTATAATTCCGAATGAGCAGTTCTTC. It encodes CASSIIPNEQFF.